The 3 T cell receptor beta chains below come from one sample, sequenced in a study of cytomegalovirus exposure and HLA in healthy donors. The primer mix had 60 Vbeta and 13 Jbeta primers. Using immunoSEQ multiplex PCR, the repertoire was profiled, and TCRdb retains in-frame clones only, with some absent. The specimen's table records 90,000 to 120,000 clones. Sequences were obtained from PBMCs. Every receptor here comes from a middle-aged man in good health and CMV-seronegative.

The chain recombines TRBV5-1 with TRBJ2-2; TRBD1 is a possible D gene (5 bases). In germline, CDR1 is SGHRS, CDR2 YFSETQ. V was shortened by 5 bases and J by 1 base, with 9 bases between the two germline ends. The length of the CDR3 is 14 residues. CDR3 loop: CASSLGENTGELFF. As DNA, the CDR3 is TGCGCCAGCAGTCTAGGGGAGAACACCGGGGAGCTGTTTTTT.

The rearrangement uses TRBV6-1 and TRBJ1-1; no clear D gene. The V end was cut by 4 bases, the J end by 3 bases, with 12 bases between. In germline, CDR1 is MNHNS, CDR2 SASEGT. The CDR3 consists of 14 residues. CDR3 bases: TGTGCCAGCAGTGCGAGGTTGTCGGACACTGAAGCTTTCTTT. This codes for CASSARLSDTEAFF.

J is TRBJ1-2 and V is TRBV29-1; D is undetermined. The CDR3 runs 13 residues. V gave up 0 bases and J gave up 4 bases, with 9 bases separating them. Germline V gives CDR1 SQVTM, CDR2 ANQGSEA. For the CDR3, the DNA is TGCAGCGTTGAAGACAGATTACCCTATGGCTACACCTTC. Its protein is CSVEDRLPYGYTF.